The next 24 T cell receptor beta chains were all read from a single sample in a study of CD8 T cells in Susac syndrome. Random hexamers were used to reverse transcribe the RNA input (about 0.45 to 1 ug). TCRdb fed the immunoSEQ multiplex PCR reads into MiXCR, producing one record per CDR3 protein. The sample shows some 150,000 distinct CDR3 sequences, approximately 93% of them seen only once. Source material: CD4+ T cells from PBMCs. The receptors here all came from a human donor in good health.

This clonotype was seen only a few times. The CDR3 loop reads CASSPRDRTYEQYF. CDR3 coding DNA: TGTGCCAGCAGCCCCCGGGACCGAACCTACGAGCAGTACTTC. The J gene is TRBJ2-7, the V gene TRBV7-2, with D perhaps matching TRBD1 or TRBD2 (5 bases each). This CDR3 region has 14 residues. The V gene's germline CDR1 is SGHTA and CDR2 FQGNSA. V dropped 5 bases and J dropped 2 bases, with 13 bases sitting between them.

This chain joins TRBV3-1 and TRBJ1-3; D gene unclear. The germline V gene encodes CDR1 LGHDT and CDR2 YNNKEL (reference sequence). Deletions cut 2 bases from V and 0 bases from J, with 11 bases between. This CDR3 is built from 16 residues. This chain's CDR3 is CASSQTDTSSGNTIYF. The CDR3 region has the DNA TGTGCCAGCAGCCAAACTGACACAAGCTCTGGAAACACCATATATTTT.

About this clonotype itself: Germline and junction disagree at one end, which may indicate a read error. The chain uses TRBV5-4 and TRBJ2-1, with a weak D call TRBD2 (5 bases). The CDR3 is 13 amino acids. CDR1 SGHNT and CDR2 YYREEE come from the germline V gene (reference sequence). The CDR3 DNA reads TGTGCCAGCAGATTTAACGAAGGGAGTAGCTTGTGCTTC. Amino acid sequence: CASRFNEGSSLCF.

The rearrangement uses TRBV30 and TRBJ2-5; D is tentatively TRBD1 or TRBD2 (5 bases each). Trimming pared 5 bases from V and 0 bases from J, leaving 16 bases between. The CDR3 has 15 amino acids. The V gene's germline CDR1 is GTSNPN and CDR2 SVGIG (reference sequence). DNA for the CDR3: TGTGCCTGGGGGGTCGGGGACCGGGACCAAGAGACCCAGTACTTC. This gives the protein CAWGVGDRDQETQYF.

The rearrangement joins TRBV3-1 to TRBJ1-2; D gene unclear. Trimming removed 2 bases from V and 6 bases from J, with 13 bases in between. The CDR3 is made up of 14 amino acids. Germline V CDR1 and CDR2: LGHDT, YNNKEL (reference sequence). CDR3 bases: TGTGCCAGCAGCCAATGGGAGGGTTCGGATGGCTACACCTTC. It encodes CASSQWEGSDGYTF.

The chain combines TRBV6-5 with TRBJ1-2, with D tentatively TRBD1 (6 bases). V was shortened by 4 bases and J by 8 bases, with 14 bases between the two germline ends. Germline CDR1 reads MNHEY; CDR2 reads SVGAGI. The length of the CDR3 is 13 residues. CDR3 loop: CASSSGQGWGYTF. In DNA, the CDR3 is TGTGCCAGCAGTTCCGGGCAGGGGTGGGGCTACACCTTC.

The V gene is TRBV5-1, the J gene TRBJ2-5; D is unclear. Germline loops: CDR1 SGHRS, CDR2 YFSETQ. CDR3 length: 14 residues. V was cut by 4 bases and J by 5 bases, with 15 bases left in between. The CDR3 DNA follows: TGCGCCAGCAGCCCCGGTCCGGTCGGGGAGACCCAGTACTTC. This encodes CASSPGPVGETQYF.

The V and J genes are TRBV3-1 and TRBJ2-5, with D unclear. CDR1 is LGHDT and CDR2 is YNNKEL in the germline V gene (reference sequence). The CDR3 has 12 amino acids. Trimming shortened V by 1 base and J by 5 bases, and 5 bases separated the two germline ends. CDR3 DNA sequence: TGTGCCAGCAGCCAAGGGCCGGAGACCCAGTACTTC. Translating gives CASSQGPETQYF.

The chain has TRBV20-1 and TRBJ1-2; D gene uncertain. This CDR3 contains 13 residues. Germline lookup yields CDR1 DFQATT and CDR2 SNEGSKA (reference sequence). The germline V and J ends were trimmed by 0 bases and 8 bases, with 13 bases remaining between them. CDR3 DNA: TGCAGTGCTAGAGATCCTACGGTACAAGGCTACACCTTC. Protein sequence: CSARDPTVQGYTF.

The genes are TRBV7-2 and TRBJ2-7; D is unresolved. Per the germline V gene, CDR1 is SGHTA and CDR2 is FQGNSA. V lost 5 bases and J lost 5, with 10 bases in between. The CDR3 covers 12 residues. CDR3 bases: TGTGCCAGCAGCCCACGGCGCGACGAGCAGTACTTC. Translated, it gives CASSPRRDEQYF.

The V gene is TRBV6-5, the J gene TRBJ1-4; perhaps TRBD1 as D (6 bases). There are 15 residues in the CDR3. The V gene lost 2 bases and the J gene lost 7 bases, with 14 bases spanning the gap. Germline loops: CDR1 MNHEY, CDR2 SVGAGI. The CDR3: CASSYRGGMSEKLFF. CDR3 coding DNA: TGTGCCAGCAGTTACCGAGGGGGAATGAGTGAAAAACTGTTTTTT.

J is TRBJ2-5 and V is TRBV5-5; 16 bases are a match to TRBD2. Germline trimming cut 5 bases from V and 5 bases from J; bases unmatched to any gene: 3. There are 15 residues in the CDR3. Germline CDR1 SGHKS, CDR2 YYEKEE (reference sequence). CDR3 region: CASRGGLAGGETQYF. The CDR3 DNA follows: TGTGCCAGCAGGGGGGGACTAGCGGGAGGGGAGACCCAGTACTTC.

This clonotype has a single count. V and J are TRBV5-1 and TRBJ2-3; TRBD2 aligns across 13 bases. The CDR3 consists of 17 residues. Germline V gives CDR1 SGHRS, CDR2 YFSETQ. With 0 bases clipped from V and 5 bases from J, the junction kept 6 bases outside the gene matches. CDR3 coding DNA: TGCGCCAGCAGCTTGGCCGGGACTAGCGGGACCCAAGATACGCAGTATTTT. Its protein is CASSLAGTSGTQDTQYF.

This CDR3 is CASSRLAGGRNEQFF. The CDR3 DNA is TGTGCCAGCAGCCGACTAGCGGGAGGGAGGAATGAGCAGTTCTTC. This chain joins TRBV7-6 and TRBJ2-1, with TRBD2 identical over 14 bases. This CDR3 is built from 15 residues. The germline V gene encodes CDR1 SGHVS and CDR2 FNYEAQ. The junction had 4 bases not matched to a gene; V was cut back by 5 bases and J by 7 bases.

The gene calls are TRBV3-1 and TRBJ2-5; the match to TRBD1 covers 7 bases. Germline CDR1 is LGHDT and CDR2 is YNNKEL (reference sequence). V gave up 8 bases and J gave up 3 bases; unmatched junction bases: 0. The CDR3 contains 11 residues. The CDR3 loop is CASGTEETQYF. Here the CDR3 DNA reads TGTGCCAGCGGGACAGAAGAGACCCAGTACTTC.

This clonotype was observed a single time. The CDR3 sequence is CASSLGTHSNQPQHF. The DNA for the CDR3 is TGTGCCAGCAGCCTCGGGACACATAGCAATCAGCCCCAGCATTTT. The V and J genes are TRBV3-1 and TRBJ1-5; TRBD1 might be the D (6 bases). Germline V gene sequence: CDR1 LGHDT, CDR2 YNNKEL (reference sequence). The CDR3 is 15 residues long. Trimming pared 4 bases from V and 0 bases from J, leaving 10 bases between.

This chain links TRBV27 with TRBJ2-5; 7 nucleotides line up with TRBD1. Trimming took 4 bases from V and 5 from J; bases not matched to a gene: 10. Germline values: CDR1 MNHEY, CDR2 SMNVEV (reference sequence). This CDR3 comprises 15 residues. CDR3 nucleotides: TGTGCCAGCAGTTCCCTCGACAGGGTTGGGGAGACCCAGTACTTC. This codes for CASSSLDRVGETQYF.

The chain links TRBV27 to TRBJ2-5; possibly TRBD2 for D (6 bases). Germline V gene data show CDR1 as MNHEY and CDR2 as SMNVEV (reference sequence). The V gene lost 5 bases and the J gene lost 5 bases, with 9 bases spanning the gap. The CDR3 is made up of 12 amino acids. This CDR3 reads CASSRRGETQYF. The CDR3, as DNA: TGTGCCAGCAGTCGCCGGGGGGAGACCCAGTACTTC.

This chain links TRBV11-2 with TRBJ2-3; no reliable D call. Germline V CDR1 and CDR2: SGHAT, FQNNGV. V was shortened by 1 base and J by 0 bases, with 5 bases between the two germline ends. This CDR3 is 14 amino acids long. The CDR3 spells CASSLGASTDTQYF. The CDR3 nucleotides read TGTGCCAGCAGCTTAGGAGCGAGCACAGATACGCAGTATTTT. Using reference TRBV11-2 and TRBJ2-3 for the parts outside the CDR3, the full variable domain is EAGVAQSPRYKIIEKRQSVAFWCNPISGHATLYWYQQILGQGPKLLIQFQNNGVVDDSQLPKDRFSAERLKGVDSTLKIQPAKLEDSAVYLCASSLGASTDTQYFGPGTRLTVL.

The CDR3 region is CASSYLINTEAFF. As DNA, the CDR3 is TGTGCCAGCAGTTACTTGATTAACACTGAAGCTTTCTTT. This chain joins TRBV6-5 and TRBJ1-1; D ambiguous. The germline V gene encodes CDR1 MNHEY and CDR2 SVGAGI. The CDR3 contains 13 residues. V was pared by 1 base and J by 2 bases, with 5 bases between.

The chain couples TRBV12-3 or TRBV12-4 to TRBJ2-5; D call uncertain. Trimming removed 5 bases at V and 2 bases at J, with 12 bases between. This CDR3 spans 14 amino acids. In DNA, the CDR3 is TGTGCCAGCAGTCCCTATCGGCTACAAGAGACCCAGTACTTC. Its protein product is CASSPYRLQETQYF.

The gene calls are TRBV19 and TRBJ2-6, with TRBD1 identical over 7 bases. V shed 9 bases and J 4 bases; nucleotides not matched to a gene: 6. The CDR3 is 14 residues long. CDR1 LNHDA and CDR2 SQIVND come from the germline V gene (reference sequence). The CDR3: CASHDRVGANVLTF. The CDR3 nucleotides are TGTGCCAGCCATGACAGGGTCGGGGCCAACGTCCTGACTTTC.

The chain joins TRBV5-1 to TRBJ2-3, with D unclear. The ends were cut back, 0 bases at V and 1 base at J, with 9 bases in the middle. CDR1 is SGHRS, CDR2 YFSETQ, per germline. The CDR3 is 15 residues long. DNA of the CDR3: TGCGCCAGCAGCTTGGAACGCGCGGGCACAGATACGCAGTATTTT. As protein: CASSLERAGTDTQYF.

This chain links TRBV5-1 with TRBJ1-1; tentative D call: TRBD1 (6 bases). This CDR3 is built from 15 residues. V gave up 4 bases and J gave up 2 bases, with 15 bases separating them. The V gene's germline CDR1 is SGHRS and CDR2 YFSETQ. CDR3: CASSLTAGVNTEAFF. CDR3 DNA: TGCGCCAGCAGCCTGACGGCAGGGGTTAACACTGAAGCTTTCTTT.